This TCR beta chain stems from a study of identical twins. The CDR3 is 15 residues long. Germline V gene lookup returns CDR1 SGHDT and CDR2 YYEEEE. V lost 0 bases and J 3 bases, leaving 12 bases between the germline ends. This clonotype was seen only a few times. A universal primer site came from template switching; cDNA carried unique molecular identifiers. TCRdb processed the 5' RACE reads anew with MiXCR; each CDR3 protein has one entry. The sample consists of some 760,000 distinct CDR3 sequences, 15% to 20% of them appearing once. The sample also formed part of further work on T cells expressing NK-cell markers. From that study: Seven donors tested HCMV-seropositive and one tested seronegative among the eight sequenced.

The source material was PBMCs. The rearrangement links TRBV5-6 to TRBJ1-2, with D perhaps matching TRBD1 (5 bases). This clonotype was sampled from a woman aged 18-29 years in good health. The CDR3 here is CASSLALGTDYGYTF. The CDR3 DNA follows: TGTGCCAGCAGCTTGGCCCTGGGGACGGACTATGGCTACACCTTC.